Shown below are 23 T cell receptor beta chains from a single sample sequenced in a study of blood T cell repertoires in COVID-19. Profiled with immunoSEQ multiplex PCR; TCRdb holds only in-frame clones, not every one. The repertoire holds hundreds of thousands of clones, with about 90% as singletons. Specimen: peripheral blood. These receptors came from a woman aged 35 to 49 with COVID-19, enrolled during active disease.

V usage is TRBV11-2 and J usage is TRBJ2-1, with 12 bases aligning to TRBD2. The length of the CDR3 is 16 residues. The V gene's germline CDR1 is SGHAT and CDR2 FQNNGV. After removal of 2 bases from V and 7 bases from J, the junction contained 6 bases not matched to a gene. CDR3 sequence reads: CASSLSLAGGLNEQFF. CDR3 sequence (DNA): TGTGCCAGCAGCTTAAGCCTAGCGGGGGGGCTTAATGAGCAGTTCTTC.

In this sample, this clone turned up a few times. The chain uses TRBV7-8 and TRBJ1-2; weak D call: TRBD1 (5 bases). Trimming removed 5 bases at V and 4 bases at J, with 20 bases between. Germline CDR1 reads SGHVS; CDR2 reads FQNEAQ. This CDR3 region has 16 residues. CDR3 nucleotides: TGTGCCAGCAGCCGAGGACCCGAAAGGGGCATCTATGGCTACACCTTC. Translating gives CASSRGPERGIYGYTF.

This sequence joins TRBV29-1 and TRBJ2-5; TRBD2 matches at 7 bases. The length of the CDR3 is 12 residues. J was trimmed by 5 bases and V by 8 bases; bases with no gene match: 8. CDR1 is SQVTM, CDR2 ANQGSEA, per germline. CDR3 DNA sequence: TGCAGCTTAACTAGGGGAGGGGAGACCCAGTACTTC. Translating it yields CSLTRGGETQYF.

The chain joins TRBV28 to TRBJ1-5, with D perhaps TRBD1 (5 bases). This CDR3 comprises 16 residues. CDR1 and CDR2 from the germline V gene are MDHEN and SYDVKM. V shed 2 bases and J shed 0 bases, with 11 bases lying between them. The CDR3 is CASSLMTDYSNQPQHF. DNA for the CDR3: TGTGCCAGCAGTTTAATGACAGATTATAGCAATCAGCCCCAGCATTTT.

The chain carries TRBV20-1 and TRBJ1-2; perhaps TRBD1 as D (6 bases). Trimming left V 3 bases short and J 8 bases short, with 16 bases between. This CDR3 spans 13 amino acids. Germline assignment: CDR1 DFQATT and CDR2 SNEGSKA (reference sequence). CDR3 residues: CSASPGHHQGYTF. The CDR3 DNA follows: TGCAGTGCTAGTCCGGGACATCACCAGGGCTACACCTTC.

The gene calls are TRBV7-3 and TRBJ2-1, with TRBD1 as a possible D gene (6 bases). Germline V CDR1 and CDR2: SGHTA, FQGTGA. Trimming pared 5 bases from V and 9 bases from J, leaving 20 bases between. The CDR3 loop spans 15 amino acids. The CDR3 loop is CASSPTGGLMGEQFF. In DNA form, the CDR3 reads TGTGCCAGCAGCCCAACTGGGGGCTTAATGGGTGAGCAGTTCTTC. Filled out from reference TRBV7-3 and TRBJ2-1, the complete variable domain reads GAGVSQTPSNKVTEKGKYVELRCDPISGHTALYWYRQSLGQGPEFLIYFQGTGAADDSGLPNDRFFAVRPEGSVSTLKIQRTERGDSAVYLCASSPTGGLMGEQFFGPGTRLTVL.

The chain uses TRBV2 and TRBJ2-6; D ambiguous. Trimming removed 7 bases from V and 0 bases from J, with 7 bases in between. Germline CDR1 is SNHLY and CDR2 is FYNNEI. The CDR3 contains 14 residues. CDR3 nucleotide sequence: TGTGCCAGCATCACCTACTCTGGGGCCAACGTCCTGACTTTC. Translation: CASITYSGANVLTF.

This chain uses TRBV19 with TRBJ1-3; a possible D gene is TRBD1 (6 bases). Germline V gene data show CDR1 as LNHDA and CDR2 as SQIVND (reference sequence). V gave up 5 bases and J gave up 0 bases, with 14 bases separating them. CDR3 length equals 16 residues. The CDR3 nucleotides are TGTGCCAGTAGTCCCCGAGGGGGTAGCTCTGGAAACACCATATATTTT. Protein sequence: CASSPRGGSSGNTIYF.

This rearrangement joins TRBV3-1 (or the pseudogene TRBV3-2) to TRBJ1-2, with 9 bases aligning to TRBD1. With 4 bases clipped from V and 7 bases from J, the junction kept 7 bases outside the gene matches. Looked up from germline, CDR1 is LGHDT and CDR2 is YNNKEL (reference sequence). This CDR3 region has 14 residues. The CDR3 reads CASSPLDRGSGYTF. The CDR3 DNA is TGTGCCAGCAGCCCCCTGGACAGGGGAAGTGGCTACACCTTC.

Written as DNA, the CDR3 is TGTGCCAGCAGCTTGGGGGCTATTCTCAATGAGCAGTTCTTC. Translated, it gives CASSLGAILNEQFF. The chain has TRBV5-8 and TRBJ2-1; D ambiguous. CDR3 length equals 14 residues. In germline, CDR1 is SGHTS, CDR2 YDEGEE. V shed 0 bases and J shed 6 bases, with 10 bases lying between them.

This rearrangement joins TRBV6-2 or TRBV6-3 to TRBJ2-2; maybe TRBD1 (6 bases). Germline CDR1 is MNHEY and CDR2 is SVGEGT. The length of the CDR3 is 15 residues. V lost 4 bases and J 1 base, leaving 10 bases between the germline ends. In DNA, the CDR3 is TGTGCCAGCAGTTTACAGGGAAAGAACACCGGGGAGCTGTTTTTT. Translation gives CASSLQGKNTGELFF.

V usage is TRBV6-2 or TRBV6-3 and J usage is TRBJ1-2; D might be TRBD1 (6 bases). V shed 2 bases and J shed 6 bases, with 25 bases lying between them. Looked up from germline, CDR1 is MNHEY and CDR2 is SVGEGT. The CDR3 runs to 18 residues. CDR3 nucleotide sequence: TGTGCCAGCAGTTACGGGGTGTGGACAGTCCCGCCCGATCATGGCTACACCTTC. It is translated as CASSYGVWTVPPDHGYTF.

The rearrangement joins TRBV5-1 to TRBJ2-5, with D perhaps TRBD1 (6 bases). This CDR3 comprises 16 residues. Germline V gives CDR1 SGHRS, CDR2 YFSETQ. The V end lost 4 bases, the J end lost 6 bases, and 22 bases lay between the germline ends. The CDR3 DNA is TGCGCCAGCAGCCGTTGGGGGCAGTTTCTTCAACAGACCCAGTACTTC. This codes for CASSRWGQFLQQTQYF. The full variable domain, in which reference TRBV5-1 and TRBJ2-5 provide the parts outside the CDR3, is KAGVTQTPRYLIKTRGQQVTLSCSPISGHRSVSWYQQTPGQGLQFLFEYFSETQRNKGNFPGRFSGRQFSNSRSEMNVSTLELGDSALYLCASSRWGQFLQQTQYFGPGTRLLVL.

The rearrangement uses TRBV28 and TRBJ1-4; 10 nucleotides line up with TRBD1. Looked up from germline, CDR1 is MDHEN and CDR2 is SYDVKM. CDR3 length: 16 amino acids. V shed 8 bases, J shed 2 bases, and the junction held 8 bases outside the gene matches. Here the CDR3 reads CASRTGGIVTNEKLFF. DNA of the CDR3: TGTGCCAGCCGGACAGGGGGGATAGTGACTAATGAAAAACTGTTTTTT.

The chain carries TRBV14 and TRBJ2-7; the match to TRBD1 covers 7 bases. Germline V CDR1 and CDR2: SGHDN, FVKESK. J gave up 4 bases and V 5 bases, and 11 bases lay outside the gene matches. CDR3 length: 15 residues. This CDR3 is CASSARQGRGYEQYF. The CDR3 DNA is TGTGCCAGCAGCGCCCGACAGGGTAGAGGGTACGAGCAGTACTTC.

This chain uses TRBV5-1 with TRBJ2-3; no definite D call. The germline V gene has CDR1 SGHRS and CDR2 YFSETQ. The CDR3 extends over 15 amino acids. The V gene lost 1 base and the J gene lost 2 bases, with 11 bases spanning the gap. The CDR3 here is CASSLLAVHTDTQYF. The CDR3 bases are TGCGCCAGCAGCTTGCTGGCGGTTCACACAGATACGCAGTATTTT.

V and J are TRBV9 and TRBJ2-6; tentatively, D is TRBD2 (6 bases). Trimming shortened V by 0 bases and J by 1 base, and 8 bases separated the two germline ends. The CDR3 spans 16 residues. Germline V gene sequence: CDR1 SGDLS, CDR2 YYNGEE. CDR3 in amino acids: CASSVEGRSGANVLTF. CDR3 nucleotide sequence: TGTGCCAGCAGCGTAGAGGGGAGGTCTGGGGCCAACGTCCTGACTTTC.

The chain joins TRBV6-2 or TRBV6-3 to TRBJ1-2; 7 nucleotides match TRBD1. The germline V gene has CDR1 MNHEY and CDR2 SVGEGT. The CDR3 has 15 residues. With V trimmed by 6 bases and J by 4 bases, 11 bases remained unmatched. CDR3 coding DNA: TGTGCCAGCAGCCCCTCTACAGGGGTTCTCTATGGCTACACCTTC. Its translation is CASSPSTGVLYGYTF.

Points on this clone: At one end the junction does not follow the germline gene, possibly because of a read error. The CDR3 sequence: CASSLEEQGVLHF. CDR3 sequence (DNA): TGTGCCAGCAGCCTAGAGGAACAGGGGGTCCTCCACTTC. The rearrangement uses TRBV9 and TRBJ2-7; 8 nucleotides line up with TRBD1. From germline, CDR1 is SGDLS and CDR2 YYNGEE. This CDR3 has 13 amino acids.

The J gene is TRBJ1-4, the V gene TRBV15; D unclear. V lost 9 bases, J lost 7 bases, and 15 bases lay in between. The CDR3 runs to 13 residues. Germline CDR1 LNHNV, CDR2 YYDKDF (reference sequence). Here the CDR3 DNA reads TGTGCCACGTCCCCGCGTCGTAGTGAAAAACTGTTTTTT. This sequence encodes CATSPRRSEKLFF.

This clone was seen a handful of times. This chain links TRBV7-6 with TRBJ2-1, with 9 bases lining up with TRBD2. In germline, CDR1 is SGHVS, CDR2 FNYEAQ. J was trimmed by 1 base and V by 5 bases; bases with no gene match: 6. This CDR3 has 16 residues. The DNA for the CDR3 is TGTGCCAGCAGCGACATAGCGGGGGCTTCCTACAATGAGCAGTTCTTC. Its protein product is CASSDIAGASYNEQFF.

The CDR3 DNA sequence: TGTGCCAGTAGTATAACAGCTAGCAATCAGCCCCAGCATTTT. It yields the protein CASSITASNQPQHF. The chain couples TRBV19 to TRBJ1-5; D unclear. There are 14 residues in the CDR3. In germline, CDR1 is LNHDA, CDR2 SQIVND (reference sequence). The V end lost 2 bases, the J end lost 0 bases, and 5 bases lay between the germline ends.

Only one count was recorded for this clone. This chain uses TRBV9 with TRBJ1-1; D ambiguous. Germline V gene sequence: CDR1 SGDLS, CDR2 YYNGEE. The CDR3 runs 15 residues. Trimming pared 1 base from V and 1 base from J, leaving 11 bases between. Here the CDR3 reads CASSVIDKGNTEAFF. The CDR3 nucleotides are TGTGCCAGCAGCGTAATCGACAAAGGGAACACTGAAGCTTTCTTT. The full variable domain, in which reference TRBV9 and TRBJ1-1 provide the parts outside the CDR3, is DSGVTQTPKHLITATGQRVTLRCSPRSGDLSVYWYQQSLDQGLQFLIQYYNGEERAKGNILERFSAQQFPDLHSELNLSSLELGDSALYFCASSVIDKGNTEAFFGQGTRLTVV.